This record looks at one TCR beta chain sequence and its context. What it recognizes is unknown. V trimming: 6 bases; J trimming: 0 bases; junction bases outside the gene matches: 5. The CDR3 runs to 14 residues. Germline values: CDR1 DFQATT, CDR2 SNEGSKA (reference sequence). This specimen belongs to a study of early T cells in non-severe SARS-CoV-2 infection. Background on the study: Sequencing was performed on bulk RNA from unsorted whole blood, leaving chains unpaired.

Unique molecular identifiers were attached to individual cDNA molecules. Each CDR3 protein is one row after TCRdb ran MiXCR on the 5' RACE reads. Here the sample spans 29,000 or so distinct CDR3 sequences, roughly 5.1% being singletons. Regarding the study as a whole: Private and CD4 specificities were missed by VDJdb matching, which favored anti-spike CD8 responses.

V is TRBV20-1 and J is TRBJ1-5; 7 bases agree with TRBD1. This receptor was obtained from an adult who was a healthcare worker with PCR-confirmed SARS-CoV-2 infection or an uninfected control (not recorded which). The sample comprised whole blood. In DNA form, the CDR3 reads TGCAGTGCCGGGACAGACTATAGCAATCAGCCCCAGCATTTT. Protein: CSAGTDYSNQPQHF.